The 2 T cell receptor beta chains below come from one sample, sequenced in a study of blood T cell repertoires in COVID-19. Generated by immunoSEQ multiplex PCR, the TCRdb table keeps only in-frame clones and is missing some. The sample carries approximately 380,000 clones, 85% recorded once. The sample comprised peripheral blood. These receptors all stem from a young woman with acute or convalescent COVID-19.

This rearrangement joins TRBV20-1 to TRBJ1-5; unclear D gene. This CDR3 region has 14 residues. Germline assignment: CDR1 DFQATT and CDR2 SNEGSKA (reference sequence). V was clipped by 3 bases and J by 1 base, with 10 bases between them. Here the CDR3 DNA reads TGCAGTGCTAGTAGCCAGGAAAGCAATCAGCCCCAGCATTTT. Amino acids: CSASSQESNQPQHF.

This clone was recorded once. The chain joins TRBV10-1 to TRBJ1-1, with a tentative D call TRBD1 (6 bases). The CDR3 spans 15 residues. Trimming took 2 bases from V and 3 from J, leaving 13 bases between them. Per the germline V gene, CDR1 is WNHNN and CDR2 is SYGVQD (reference sequence). The CDR3: CASSEGGAGDTEAFF. CDR3 in DNA: TGCGCCAGCAGTGAGGGGGGCGCGGGGGACACTGAAGCTTTCTTT.